Presented here are 30 T cell receptor beta chains from one specimen sequenced in a study of response to subunit inactivated influenza vaccine. TCRdb recomputed calls from the RT-PCR reads with MiXCR, one row per CDR3 protein. This sample has about 500,000 distinct CDR3 sequences; 16% occur once, and the top ten carry less than 4%. Sequenced here: CD4+ T cells sorted from PBMCs, sampled roughly 24 months after vaccination. The receptors come from a man aged 45 to 70 who received an inactivated influenza vaccine.

The chain recombines TRBV14 with TRBJ1-2; maybe TRBD1 (6 bases). Deletions cut 4 bases from V and 3 bases from J, with 9 bases between. This CDR3 has 13 amino acids. Germline loops: CDR1 SGHDN, CDR2 FVKESK. The CDR3 spells CASSRDIYYGYTF. Written as DNA, the CDR3 is TGTGCCAGCAGCCGGGACATCTACTATGGCTACACCTTC.

This clonotype was seen at least ten times. A read error may account for a junction end that differs from germline. V is TRBV7-9 and J is TRBJ2-5; D is unresolved. This CDR3 has 13 residues. CDR1 is SEHNR, CDR2 FQNEAQ, per germline (reference sequence). The CDR3 region is CASSLPGQETQYF. CDR3 bases: TGCGCCAGCAGCTTGCCAGGCCAAGAGACCCAGTACTTC.

The table lists this clonotype with a few counts. V usage is TRBV5-1 and J usage is TRBJ2-7, with D hard to call. The germline V gene has CDR1 SGHRS and CDR2 YFSETQ. Trimming stripped 4 bases from V and 4 bases from J, with 18 bases between. The CDR3 contains 15 residues. As DNA, the CDR3 is TGCGCCAGCAGCCAAGCCCCATCAACCCGTTACGAGCAGTACTTC. This codes for CASSQAPSTRYEQYF.

This clonotype was seen a few times. J is TRBJ2-3 and V is TRBV5-1, with TRBD2 matching 8 bases. There are 15 residues in the CDR3. With V trimmed by 2 bases and J by 4 bases, 6 bases remained unmatched. CDR1 is SGHRS and CDR2 is YFSETQ in the germline V gene. The DNA of the CDR3 is TGCGCCAGCAGCTTTTCGGGGGGGCCATCAGATACGCAGTATTTT. Translated: CASSFSGGPSDTQYF.

The chain is built from TRBV6-2 or TRBV6-3 and TRBJ1-6; D is undetermined. The ends were cut back, 2 bases at V and 10 bases at J, with 15 bases in the middle. The CDR3 runs to 15 residues. Germline CDR1 is MNHEY and CDR2 is SVGEGT. CDR3 sequence reads: CASSYTGPEGSPLHF. CDR3 in DNA: TGTGCCAGCAGTTACACCGGGCCGGAGGGATCACCCCTCCACTTT.

This clonotype was observed a few times. The chain combines TRBV11-2 with TRBJ2-2, with D unresolved. Germline V gene sequence: CDR1 SGHAT, CDR2 FQNNGV. The CDR3 is 18 amino acids. V dropped 1 base and J dropped 0 bases, with 15 bases sitting between them. Here the CDR3 DNA reads TGTGCCAGCAGCTTAGGCCCCACCGCCAACGCGAACACCGGGGAGCTGTTTTTT. Its translation: CASSLGPTANANTGELFF. The full variable domain, rest sourced from reference TRBV11-2 and TRBJ2-2, is EAGVAQSPRYKIIEKRQSVAFWCNPISGHATLYWYQQILGQGPKLLIQFQNNGVVDDSQLPKDRFSAERLKGVDSTLKIQPAKLEDSAVYLCASSLGPTANANTGELFFGEGSRLTVL.

The chain combines TRBV11-1 with TRBJ2-5; tentative D call: TRBD2 (6 bases). Trimming pared 5 bases from V and 7 bases from J, leaving 17 bases between. The V gene's germline CDR1 is SGHAT and CDR2 FQDESV (reference sequence). There are 14 residues in the CDR3. CDR3 amino acids: CASSGGTARATQYF. In DNA, the CDR3 is TGTGCCAGCAGCGGTGGGACTGCCCGAGCGACCCAGTACTTC.

This clonotype came up once. V usage is TRBV7-2 and J usage is TRBJ2-5; TRBD1 agrees at 7 bases. The length of the CDR3 is 16 residues. V lost 1 base and J lost 1; bases outside the gene matches: 6. Germline V CDR1 and CDR2: SGHTA, FQGNSA. CDR3 DNA: TGTGCCAGCAGCTTAGGAGGGGGCAGAGGCCAAGAGACCCAGTACTTC. It yields the protein CASSLGGGRGQETQYF.

In its sample, this clonotype was seen a few times. The V and J genes are TRBV3-1 and TRBJ2-1; possible D gene TRBD2, 5 bases. Trimming stripped 3 bases from V and 2 bases from J, with 11 bases between. The CDR3 spans 15 residues. Germline CDR1 LGHDT, CDR2 YNNKEL (reference sequence). CDR3 sequence reads: CASSQEAVPYNEQFF. The CDR3 DNA is TGTGCCAGCAGCCAGGAGGCGGTTCCCTACAATGAGCAGTTCTTC.

The J gene is TRBJ2-1, the V gene TRBV20-1; the match to TRBD2 covers 9 bases. The trim removed 3 bases at V and 7 bases at J, leaving 13 bases unmatched. Germline V gene data show CDR1 as DFQATT and CDR2 as SNEGSKA (reference sequence). This CDR3 is built from 16 residues. Here the CDR3 DNA reads TGCAGTGCTAGGTGGGGACTAGCAACTTCCTCTAATGAGCAGTTCTTC. Translated: CSARWGLATSSNEQFF.

This clonotype was detected only a few times. V is TRBV3-1 and J is TRBJ2-5; tentatively, D is TRBD1 (5 bases). The CDR3 totals 14 residues. The germline gives CDR1 LGHDT, CDR2 YNNKEL (reference sequence). V lost 6 bases and J lost 5, with 16 bases in between. Here the CDR3 reads CASSHAGRRETQYF. As DNA, the CDR3 is TGTGCCAGCAGTCACGCAGGGCGCCGGGAGACCCAGTACTTC.

V usage is TRBV12-3 or TRBV12-4 and J usage is TRBJ1-5; D perhaps matches TRBD1 (6 bases). The length of the CDR3 is 13 residues. V was cut by 6 bases and J by 7 bases, with 13 bases left in between. As DNA, the CDR3 is TGTGCCAGCAGGGATACAGGGAGGCAGCCCCAGCATTTT. It codes for CASRDTGRQPQHF.

The V gene is TRBV7-2, the J gene TRBJ1-2; 10 bases are shared with TRBD1. The CDR3 length is 16 residues. Looked up from germline, CDR1 is SGHTA and CDR2 is FQGNSA. Trimming at V came to 5 bases and at J to 5 bases, leaving 11 bases not matched to a gene. This chain's CDR3 is CASSPGDRGFSYGYTF. In nucleotides, the CDR3 is TGTGCCAGCAGCCCGGGGGACAGGGGATTTTCTTATGGCTACACCTTC.

This clonotype was detected ten times or more. This chain connects TRBV12-3 or TRBV12-4 to TRBJ2-2; tentative D call: TRBD1 (7 bases). V lost 5 bases, J lost 0 bases, and 10 bases lay in between. This CDR3 is built from 15 residues. The CDR3 DNA sequence: TGTGCCAGCAGTCTCAGGGGGGCGAACACCGGGGAGCTGTTTTTT. It translates to CASSLRGANTGELFF.

In this sample, this clonotype turned up a few times. The chain uses TRBV5-1 and TRBJ1-4; D is undetermined. Germline loops: CDR1 SGHRS, CDR2 YFSETQ. CDR3 length equals 15 residues. Trimming left V 0 bases short and J 4 bases short, with 10 bases between. The CDR3 loop reads CASSLVGQSNEKLFF. The CDR3 DNA sequence: TGCGCCAGCAGCTTGGTGGGTCAGAGTAATGAAAAACTGTTTTTT. Using reference TRBV5-1 and TRBJ1-4 for the parts outside the CDR3, the full variable domain is KAGVTQTPRYLIKTRGQQVTLSCSPISGHRSVSWYQQTPGQGLQFLFEYFSETQRNKGNFPGRFSGRQFSNSRSEMNVSTLELGDSALYLCASSLVGQSNEKLFFGSGTQLSVL.

The chain carries TRBV20-1 and TRBJ2-1, with TRBD2 identical over 7 bases. The CDR3 runs to 15 residues. In germline, CDR1 is DFQATT, CDR2 SNEGSKA (reference sequence). V was pared by 0 bases and J by 7 bases, with 9 bases of the junction left unmatched. For the CDR3, the DNA is TGCAGTGCTAGAGATGGGCGGGCGGGAGTGAATGAGCAGTTCTTC. Translating it yields CSARDGRAGVNEQFF.

This clonotype has a handful of counts. The chain recombines TRBV29-1 with TRBJ1-1; TRBD1 might be the D (5 bases). Trimming removed 1 base from V and 8 bases from J, with 11 bases in between. Germline CDR1 and CDR2: SQVTM and ANQGSEA. This CDR3 is 12 amino acids long. This CDR3 is CSVEGRGGEAFF. The CDR3 DNA sequence: TGCAGCGTTGAAGGTAGGGGCGGGGAAGCTTTCTTT.

This clonotype was detected ten times or more. This sequence joins TRBV5-1 and TRBJ1-2; possible D gene TRBD1, 5 bases. CDR1 and CDR2 from the germline V gene are SGHRS and YFSETQ. The CDR3 runs to 15 residues. V was trimmed by 0 bases and J by 2 bases, leaving 11 bases between them. The CDR3: CASSLAGGTNYGYTF. The CDR3 bases are TGCGCCAGCAGCTTGGCCGGGGGGACCAACTATGGCTACACCTTC.

This chain links TRBV5-1 with TRBJ2-5; D perhaps matches TRBD2 (5 bases). V shed 0 bases and J shed 2 bases, with 14 bases lying between them. Per germline, CDR1 SGHRS and CDR2 YFSETQ. The CDR3 has 16 residues. This CDR3 is CASSLGFGRTQETQYF. CDR3 DNA: TGCGCCAGCAGCTTGGGTTTTGGGCGGACTCAAGAGACCCAGTACTTC. The entire variable domain, with the rest obtained from reference TRBV5-1 and TRBJ2-5, is as follows: KAGVTQTPRYLIKTRGQQVTLSCSPISGHRSVSWYQQTPGQGLQFLFEYFSETQRNKGNFPGRFSGRQFSNSRSEMNVSTLELGDSALYLCASSLGFGRTQETQYFGPGTRLLVL.

This clonotype was seen more than once but under ten times. The rearrangement joins TRBV19 to TRBJ2-7; unclear D gene. Trimming stripped 6 bases from V and 0 bases from J, with 24 bases between. The CDR3 loop spans 18 amino acids. Germline V CDR1 and CDR2: LNHDA, SQIVND (reference sequence). The CDR3 protein is CASSPIWTLKTFSYEQYF. The CDR3 DNA reads TGTGCCAGTAGCCCAATTTGGACCCTGAAAACCTTCTCCTACGAGCAGTACTTC. The entire variable domain, with the rest obtained from reference TRBV19 and TRBJ2-7, is as follows: DGGITQSPKYLFRKEGQNVTLSCEQNLNHDAMYWYRQDPGQGLRLIYYSQIVNDFQKGDIAEGYSVSREKKESFPLTVTSAQKNPTAFYLCASSPIWTLKTFSYEQYFGPGTRLTVT.

The chain has TRBV29-1 and TRBJ2-2; 9 positions match TRBD1. With 4 bases clipped from V and 3 bases from J, the junction kept 9 bases outside the gene matches. Germline V gives CDR1 SQVTM, CDR2 ANQGSEA. The CDR3 has 16 residues. CDR3: CSVAGGQGWDTGELFF. The CDR3 nucleotides read TGCAGCGTTGCTGGGGGACAGGGATGGGACACCGGGGAGCTGTTTTTT.

CDR3 sequence: CSGQKGQVLTQYF. The CDR3 nucleotides are TGCAGCGGACAAAAAGGACAGGTTTTGACCCAGTACTTC. The chain couples TRBV29-1 to TRBJ2-5; 7 bases map to TRBD1. V gave up 7 bases and J gave up 7 bases; unmatched junction bases: 12. In germline, CDR1 is SQVTM, CDR2 ANQGSEA. The CDR3 runs to 13 residues.

The chain uses TRBV12-3 or TRBV12-4 and TRBJ1-3; no definite D call. The V and J ends lost 5 bases and 4 bases respectively, with 6 bases between them. There are 12 residues in the CDR3. The CDR3 loop is CASSTQGNTIYF. CDR3 bases: TGTGCCAGCAGTACACAGGGAAACACCATATATTTT.

At least ten counts were recorded for this clonotype. CDR3 in amino acids: CASSSDSYEQYF. The CDR3, as DNA: TGTGCCAGCAGTTCAGACAGCTACGAGCAGTACTTC. The chain couples TRBV28 to TRBJ2-7; a possible D gene is TRBD1 (5 bases). Germline V gene sequence: CDR1 MDHEN, CDR2 SYDVKM. CDR3 length equals 12 residues. The germline V and J ends were trimmed by 4 bases and 3 bases, with 7 bases remaining between them.

This clonotype was seen only a few times. The DNA of the CDR3 is TGCAGTGCTAGGGGAAGGGGGAGTGGTAATTCACCCCTCCACTTT. It is translated as CSARGRGSGNSPLHF. The chain employs TRBV20-1 and TRBJ1-6; D is possibly TRBD1 (6 bases). CDR1 and CDR2 (germline): DFQATT, SNEGSKA (reference sequence). This CDR3 is 15 amino acids long. V was pared by 3 bases and J by 6 bases, with 15 bases between.

The rearrangement links TRBV15 to TRBJ2-1, with D tentatively TRBD1 (6 bases). CDR3 size: 16 residues. The V end lost 0 bases, the J end lost 1 base, and 10 bases lay between the germline ends. The V gene's germline CDR1 is LNHNV and CDR2 YYDKDF (reference sequence). CDR3 in DNA: TGTGCCACCAGCAGAGATATGGACAGTTCCTACAATGAGCAGTTCTTC. It is translated as CATSRDMDSSYNEQFF.

This clonotype was counted ten times or more. This chain connects TRBV24-1 to TRBJ2-1, with 11 positions matching TRBD2. CDR3 length equals 18 residues. CDR1 is KGHDR and CDR2 is SFDVKD in the germline V gene. J lost 0 bases, V lost 6 bases, and 9 bases had no gene match. The CDR3 spells CATSTIKLAGDSYNEQFF. In DNA, the CDR3 is TGTGCCACCAGTACGATTAAACTAGCGGGGGACTCCTACAATGAGCAGTTCTTC.

The V call is TRBV2, the J call TRBJ2-7; maybe TRBD1 (5 bases). Trimming cost V 7 bases and J 6 bases, with 16 bases left between them. This CDR3 region has 13 residues. Germline lookup yields CDR1 SNHLY and CDR2 FYNNEI. CDR3: CASKVGQGVEQYF. The DNA of the CDR3 is TGTGCCAGCAAAGTAGGCCAGGGCGTCGAGCAGTACTTC.

This clonotype came up a few times. The DNA for the CDR3 is TGTGCCAGTACCCGGGACAGGGGTGATCAGCCCCAGCATTTT. Protein sequence: CASTRDRGDQPQHF. The rearrangement joins TRBV19 to TRBJ1-5; 10 bases align to TRBD1. The CDR3 length is 14 residues. Trimming removed 7 bases from V and 5 bases from J; junction bases left unmatched: 5. CDR1 is LNHDA, CDR2 SQIVND, per germline (reference sequence).

At least ten counts were recorded for this clonotype. This rearrangement joins TRBV5-1 to TRBJ2-2; D not certain. The CDR3 has 16 amino acids. Germline V CDR1 and CDR2: SGHRS, YFSETQ. The ends were cut back, 4 bases at V and 1 base at J, with 14 bases in the middle. CDR3 bases: TGCGCCAGCAGCCCAAGTCCAATACGGAACACCGGGGAGCTGTTTTTT. It encodes CASSPSPIRNTGELFF.